This TCR beta chain was profiled in a study of OX40 agonist ivuxolimab in advanced cancers. Using immunoSEQ multiplex PCR, the repertoire was profiled, and TCRdb retains in-frame clones only, with some absent. The table records tens of thousands of clones, about 88% of them present only once. This CDR3 is 11 amino acids long. The germline gives CDR1 SGHDT, CDR2 YYEEEE. Trimming took 2 bases from V and 8 from J, leaving 5 bases between them. The sequence came from an adult with an advanced solid tumor such as melanoma, head and neck, liver or kidney cancer. The rearrangement uses TRBV5-6 and TRBJ2-1; no firm D call. The sequenced sample was CD4+ or CD8+ T cells sorted from blood, obtained in a trial of the OX40 agonist ivuxolimab. CDR3 amino acids: CASSLIDEQFF. CDR3 coding DNA: TGTGCCAGCAGCTTAATCGATGAGCAGTTCTTC.